This entry concerns a single T cell receptor (beta chain). Its antigen is currently unknown. Assay used: immunoSEQ multiplex PCR; TCRdb lists only in-frame clones, some missing. This table has 120,000 or so clones, about 90% appearing once. This record belongs to a study of T cell responses to AZD1222 COVID-19 vaccine. Points from the study as a whole: Spike as a whole was targeted by vaccine-associated CD4 TCRs, dominant at 160-218 and 743-854.

The sequence derives from an adult who received the AZD1222 COVID-19 vaccine. Sequenced material: peripheral blood, taken 28 days after the second AZD1222 dose.

The CDR3 nucleotides read TGTGCCAGCTCACCATACGTAGGGAATAGCAATCAGCCCCAGCATTTT. Translated, it gives CASSPYVGNSNQPQHF. The V gene is TRBV18, the J gene TRBJ1-5; D uncertain. The CDR3 covers 16 residues. Germline CDR1 KGHSH, CDR2 LQKENI. With 2 bases removed from V and 0 bases from J, the gap between germline ends came to 11 bases.